This T cell receptor (beta chain) was profiled in a study of T cells in Graves' hyperthyroidism and ophthalmopathy. Authors of the study amplified TCR beta CDR3 regions from RNA transcripts. Carried out on the TCR CDR3, a first-round RT-PCR used the HTBI primer set. TCRdb independently ran MiXCR on the multiplex PCR reads; one entry per CDR3 protein. The sample consists of about 530,000 distinct CDR3 sequences, more than 15% of them appearing once. The CDR3 length is 16 residues. Unmatched junction bases numbered 5, after V lost 3 bases and J lost 2 bases. Germline CDR1 MNHEY, CDR2 SMNVEV (reference sequence). This clonotype was recorded at least ten times.

The chain combines TRBV27 with TRBJ2-1; 9 positions agree with TRBD2. This TCR was recovered from a woman aged 18-29 years with Graves' ophthalmopathy. Sequenced: blood. CDR3 sequence reads: CASSLLTSGAYNEQFF. The CDR3 nucleotides read TGTGCCAGCAGTTTGTTGACTAGCGGAGCCTACAATGAGCAGTTCTTC.